This TCR beta chain was found in a study of blood T cell repertoires in COVID-19. Looking at the study overall: Acute-phase and convalescent COVID-19 samples originated in the United States, Italy and Spain. Sample material is recorded as cDNA or gDNA derived from T cells, B-cell-depleted T cells, or PBMCs.

In the original workflow: By means of reference gene primer amplification, nucleated cell counts were estimated. Produced via immunoSEQ multiplex PCR; TCRdb's table is partial and in-frame only. D and trimming were read from the DNA, whereas the V and J calls and clone size are those reported in that table. The data hold about 46,000 clones, with 75% to 90% observed a single time. The sequence was obtained from a human donor in a cohort sampled during active COVID-19. The sequenced sample was peripheral blood.

CDR3 sequence reads: CASSWTVLSGANVLTF. The CDR3 DNA reads TGTGCCAGCAGCTGGACAGTTCTCTCTGGGGCCAACGTCCTGACTTTC. This chain connects TRBV5-8 to TRBJ2-6; maybe TRBD1 (6 bases). Trimming took 3 bases from V and 0 from J, leaving 10 bases between them. This CDR3 is built from 16 residues. Looked up from germline, CDR1 is SGHTS and CDR2 is YDEGEE.